The rows below give T cell receptor beta chains drawn from one sample of a study of T cell responses to AZD1222 COVID-19 vaccine. Generated by immunoSEQ multiplex PCR, the TCRdb table keeps only in-frame clones and is missing some. The sample consists of about 150,000 clones, around 85% of them appearing once. The source material was peripheral blood, sampled 28 days after the second dose of the MenACWY control vaccine. The receptors stem from an adult who received the MenACWY meningococcal vaccine as a control. Both conserved end residues are part of each CDR3. Each record gives: J gene, V gene, clone size, D gene, CDR3 DNA, CDR3 protein. D genes are given only for firm matches. Where a row states a size, it is once, few, many or the class of an expanded clone; other rows omit it.

>TRBJ2-3|TRBV19|.|TRBD1
TGTGCCAGTAAGACAGGGTATTTGGATACGCAGTATTTT
CASKTGYLDTQYF
>TRBJ1-5|TRBV2|.|TRBD1
TGTGCCAGCAGTGAGCAGGGGGCGCGGGATAGCAATCAGCCCCAGCATTTT
CASSEQGARDSNQPQHF
>TRBJ1-2|TRBV6-5|once|.
TGTGCCAGCAGGGACGTTGGAGGGCGCTATGGCTACACCTTC
CASRDVGGRYGYTF
>TRBJ1-4|TRBV30|once|.
TGTGCCTGGAAAGGATTTGCAACTAATGAAAAACTGTTTTTT
CAWKGFATNEKLFF
>TRBJ1-1|TRBV19|.|TRBD1
TGTGCCAGTAGCGACAGGGGGCAGAACACTGAAGCTTTCTTT
CASSDRGQNTEAFF
>TRBJ2-2|TRBV11-3|.|.
TGTGCCAGCAGCTTAGGAACTGGGTCGAACACCGGGGAGCTGTTTTTT
CASSLGTGSNTGELFF
>TRBJ2-1|TRBV7-2|.|TRBD1
TGTGCCAGCAGCTTAGTCCGGGACAGGGAGTTCTTC
CASSLVRDREFF
>TRBJ1-2|TRBV6-1|.|.
TGTGCCAGCAGTGACCAGAGCCTCTATGGCTACACCTTC
CASSDQSLYGYTF
>TRBJ2-1|TRBV11-3|.|TRBD2
TGTGCCAGCAGCCACCCGGCTAGCGGGGGGGCCTACAATGAGCAGTTCTTC
CASSHPASGGAYNEQFF
>TRBJ2-3|TRBV5-6|few|.
TGTGCCAGCAGCCCATACATGCTTCCCCCGGATACGCAGTATTTT
CASSPYMLPPDTQYF
>TRBJ2-1|TRBV7-2|.|TRBD1
TGTGCCAGCAGCTTAGGATCGGGACAGGGGGGCAATGAGCAGTTCTTC
CASSLGSGQGGNEQFF
>TRBJ1-5|TRBV7-8|.|.
TGTGCCAGCAGCCCACAGGGCCCAAGCAATCAGCCCCAGCATTTT
CASSPQGPSNQPQHF
>TRBJ1-1|TRBV6-6|.|TRBD1
TGTGCCAGCATCGACAGGGGAAATACTGAAGCTTTCTTT
CASIDRGNTEAFF
>TRBJ1-2|TRBV7-2|.|.
TGTGCCAGCAGCTTATTTGGGGCACAGGCCAACTATGGCTACACCTTC
CASSLFGAQANYGYTF
>TRBJ2-2|TRBV6-5|few|.
TGTGCCAGCAGTTACGCGCATAACACCGGGGAGCTGTTTTTT
CASSYAHNTGELFF
>TRBJ1-1|TRBV6-6|.|.
TGTGCCAGCAGGGGAATGGACTGGAAGAACACTGAAGCTTTCTTT
CASRGMDWKNTEAFF
>TRBJ1-6|TRBV2|.|TRBD1
TGTGCCAGCAGCCGGGGGACAGGGGATTCACCCCTCCACTTT
CASSRGTGDSPLHF
>TRBJ2-7|TRBV29-1|.|TRBD2
TGCAGCGTTGTGAGGCCCGCGGGGGGGCAGTACTTC
CSVVRPAGGQYF
>TRBJ1-2|TRBV11-1|.|TRBD1
TGTGCCAGCAGCTTAGGCCCCCGGAAGGGGGCCTATGGCTACACCTTC
CASSLGPRKGAYGYTF
>TRBJ1-2|TRBV7-2|.|.
TGTGCCAGCAGCTTAACAGGAGCTGTTGGCTACACCTTC
CASSLTGAVGYTF
>TRBJ1-6|TRBV7-9|.|.
TGTGCCAGCAGCTTAGAAGGGACGGCCAATTCACCCCTCCACTTT
CASSLEGTANSPLHF
>TRBJ1-3|TRBV9|once|.
TGTGCCAGCAGCGTAGGGCCTGGAAACACCATATATTTT
CASSVGPGNTIYF
>TRBJ1-4|TRBV30|.|.
TGTGCCTGGAGCCTTGGGGGTTATGAAAAACTGTTTTTT
CAWSLGGYEKLFF
>TRBJ2-1|TRBV7-2|.|.
TGTGCCAGCAGCTTAGGCAGGGGAGGCTCCAATGAGCAGTTCTTC
CASSLGRGGSNEQFF
>TRBJ2-5|TRBV5-4|.|TRBD2
TGTGCCAGCAGCCCCCGATTAGCGGGGGGGCAAGAGACCCAGTACTTC
CASSPRLAGGQETQYF
>TRBJ1-6|TRBV27|.|.
TGTGCCAGCAGTTCCACCCCAGGGCGTTCACCCCTCCACTTT
CASSSTPGRSPLHF
>TRBJ2-2|TRBV11-2|.|TRBD2
TGTGCCAGCAGCTTTCGGGGACTAGCGGAGAACACCGGGGAGCTGTTTTTT
CASSFRGLAENTGELFF
>TRBJ1-1|TRBV7-8|.|.
TGTGCCAGCAGCTTCAACGACATGAACACTGAAGCTTTCTTT
CASSFNDMNTEAFF
>TRBJ1-1|TRBV6-5|.|.
TGTGCCTTAGGCCGGGCGAACACTGAAGCTTTCTTT
CALGRANTEAFF
>TRBJ2-7|TRBV12-3/TRBV12-4|few|.
TGTGCCAGCAGTTTAGCGCGCTACGAGCAGTACTTC
CASSLARYEQYF
>TRBJ1-4|TRBV19|.|TRBD1
TGTGCCAGTAGTACAGGGGGCAAGTTCGGTGAAAAACTGTTTTTT
CASSTGGKFGEKLFF
>TRBJ1-1|TRBV3-1/TRBV3-2|few|TRBD1
TGTGCCAGCAGCCGAGGGGACAGCGGTACTGAAGCTTTCTTT
CASSRGDSGTEAFF
>TRBJ1-1|TRBV7-8|.|.
TGTGCCAGCAGCTTAGATGGGAGTGAAGCTTTCTTT
CASSLDGSEAFF
>TRBJ1-2|TRBV12-3/TRBV12-4|.|.
TGTGCCAGCAGTTTAGGGTCTGGCTACACCTTC
CASSLGSGYTF
>TRBJ2-1|TRBV6-1|.|TRBD1
TGTGCCAGCAGACAGGGGAGCTCCTACAATGAGCAGTTCTTC
CASRQGSSYNEQFF
>TRBJ1-1|TRBV29-1|.|.
TGCAGCGTTGAAGACACGGGGCGACGCACTGAAGCTTTCTTT
CSVEDTGRRTEAFF
>TRBJ1-6|TRBV3-1/TRBV3-2|.|.
TGTGCCAGCAGCCAAGATCTGGGCCACTATAATTCACCCCTCCACTTT
CASSQDLGHYNSPLHF
>TRBJ1-1|TRBV10-3|.|TRBD1
TGTGCCATCAGTGAGTTAGGACAGGGGGACACTGAAGCTTTCTTT
CAISELGQGDTEAFF
>TRBJ2-2|TRBV9|.|TRBD1
TGTGCCAGCAGCGTAGATAGGGGGCAGGGCGGGGAGCTGTTTTTT
CASSVDRGQGGELFF
>TRBJ1-2|TRBV19|.|TRBD1
TGTGCCAGTACCATACAGGGGGCGTATGACTATGGCTACACCTTC
CASTIQGAYDYGYTF
>TRBJ1-2|TRBV28|few|.
TGTGCCAGCATTACCACGGGACGGCCCTATGGCTACACCTTC
CASITTGRPYGYTF
>TRBJ1-4|TRBV18|few|TRBD1
TGTGCCAGCTCACAGGGGGCCGGGGCTAATGAAAAACTGTTTTTT
CASSQGAGANEKLFF
>TRBJ2-5|TRBV4-1|.|TRBD2
TGCGCCAGCAGCCAAGCGGGGGGTGCGGAGACCCAGTACTTC
CASSQAGGAETQYF
>TRBJ1-6|TRBV5-5|.|.
TGTGCCAGCAGCCCCTCAGCGAGGGGTGGGAATTCACCCCTCCACTTT
CASSPSARGGNSPLHF
>TRBJ1-2|TRBV28|few|.
TGTGCCAGCAGTTCCTGGGATGGCTACACCTTC
CASSSWDGYTF
>TRBJ2-7|TRBV7-9|.|TRBD1
TGTGCCAGCAGCTTCAGGGGGACCCCCCACGAGCAGTACTTC
CASSFRGTPHEQYF
>TRBJ1-1|TRBV4-3|many|.
TGCGCCAGCAGCCGCATTGGACGGAAGAACACTGAAGCTTTCTTT
CASSRIGRKNTEAFF
>TRBJ2-7|TRBV5-6|.|.
TGTGCCAGCAGCTCCTCCTACGAGCAGTACTTC
CASSSSYEQYF
>TRBJ1-1|TRBV6-2/TRBV6-3|.|TRBD1
TGTGCCAGCAGTCCGCTACAGGGGGCGGTGAACACTGAAGCTTTCTTT
CASSPLQGAVNTEAFF
>TRBJ2-7|TRBV5-6|.|TRBD2
TGTGCCAGCAGCTTGGCCGGGGGGGGCAAGGCCTACGAGCAGTACTTC
CASSLAGGGKAYEQYF
>TRBJ2-1|TRBV5-1|.|TRBD2
TGCGCCAGCAGCTTGGGCGGGAGCTCCTACAATGAGCAGTTCTTC
CASSLGGSSYNEQFF
>TRBJ2-1|TRBV12-5|once|.
TGTGCTAGTGGTTTCGGGATCAGCAGCTACAATGAGCAGTTCTTC
CASGFGISSYNEQFF
>TRBJ1-1|TRBV6-4|.|.
TGTGCCAGCAGTGAGTCCCCGCTCCCGGCCCATCCTGAAGCTTTCTTT
CASSESPLPAHPEAFF
>TRBJ1-1|TRBV27|.|.
TGTGCCAGCACTACAAGCCAGGGGTGGAACACTGAAGCTTTCTTT
CASTTSQGWNTEAFF
>TRBJ1-2|TRBV6-5|.|TRBD1
TGTGCCAGCAGTTCCCGGGACAGGGGCTATGGCTACACCTTC
CASSSRDRGYGYTF
>TRBJ2-2|TRBV5-4|.|.
TGTGCCAGCAGCCCAACTACGGGGTACAGACGGGGCGGGGAGCTGTTTTTT
CASSPTTGYRRGGELFF
>TRBJ2-2|TRBV11-3|.|.
TGTGCCAGCAGCTTAGATTTGGGCGGGACCGGGGAGCTGTTTTTT
CASSLDLGGTGELFF
>TRBJ2-3|TRBV6-5|.|.
TGTGCCAGCAGTTCCCCCCGGCCACCAATGTTAGATACGCAGTATTTT
CASSSPRPPMLDTQYF